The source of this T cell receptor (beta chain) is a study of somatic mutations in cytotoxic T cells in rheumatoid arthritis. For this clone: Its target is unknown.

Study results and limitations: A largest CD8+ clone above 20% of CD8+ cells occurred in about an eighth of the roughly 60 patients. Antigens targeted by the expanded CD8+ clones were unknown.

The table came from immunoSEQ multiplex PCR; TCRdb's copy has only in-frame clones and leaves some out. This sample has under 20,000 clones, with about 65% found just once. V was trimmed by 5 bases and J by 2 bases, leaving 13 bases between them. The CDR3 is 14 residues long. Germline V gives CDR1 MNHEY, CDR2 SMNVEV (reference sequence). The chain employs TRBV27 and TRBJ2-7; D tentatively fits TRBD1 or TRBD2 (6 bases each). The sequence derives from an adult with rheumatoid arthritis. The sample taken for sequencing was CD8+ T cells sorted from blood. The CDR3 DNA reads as TGTGCCAGCAGTCCCCTGAGGGGGGCCTACGAGCAGTACTTC. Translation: CASSPLRGAYEQYF.